Below, 2 T cell receptor beta chains from the same sample are listed, as sequenced in a study of response to subunit inactivated influenza vaccine. One entry per CDR3 protein, called by TCRdb with MiXCR from the RT-PCR reads. The sample has around 750,000 distinct CDR3 sequences; 21% are singletons. Sample: PBMCs from blood, taken more than 4 days after vaccination. These receptors were taken from a man aged 50 or older who received an inactivated influenza vaccine.

The J gene is TRBJ2-3, the V gene TRBV5-6; D remains ambiguous. The V and J ends lost 2 bases and 4 bases respectively, with 8 bases between them. The CDR3 has 13 amino acids. The germline CDR1 and CDR2 sequences are SGHDT and YYEEEE. This chain's CDR3 is CASSFQSADTQYF. DNA for the CDR3: TGTGCCAGCAGCTTCCAGAGCGCAGATACGCAGTATTTT.

This clonotype was detected a few times. The chain uses TRBV20-1 and TRBJ1-1, with 8 bases identical to TRBD1. J was trimmed by 1 base and V by 1 base; bases with no gene match: 2. The CDR3 spans 14 residues. Looked up from germline, CDR1 is DFQATT and CDR2 is SNEGSKA (reference sequence). The CDR3 spells CSARAGQGNTEAFF. The CDR3, as DNA: TGCAGTGCTAGAGCCGGACAGGGGAACACTGAAGCTTTCTTT.